This T cell receptor (beta chain) was captured in a study of cytomegalovirus exposure and HLA in healthy donors. Study-level results: Most TCR beta V segments were productive about 90% or about 30% of the time in an earlier analysis. The authors later found HLA-associated TCR beta chains more clonally expanded than equally common others. Near-uniform donor sequencing depth was presumed by presence/absence analyses. There were a few CMV-associated chains whose specificity for CMV antigens was confirmed in vitro.

Germline CDR1 is MNHNY and CDR2 is SVGAGI (reference sequence). This CDR3 is built from 14 residues. V was clipped by 1 base and J by 14 bases; unmatched bases: 6. Comments on this clone: The antigen is undetermined.

In the PCR, 60 Vbeta and 13 Jbeta primers were used. The table came from immunoSEQ multiplex PCR; TCRdb's copy has only in-frame clones and leaves some out. The table lists 120,000 or so clones, 75% to 85% of them singletons. The chain recombines TRBV6-6 with TRBJ1-6; 9 bases are a match to TRBD1. Specimen: PBMCs. The source is a woman in her forties or fifties in good health and CMV-seropositive. The CDR3 region has the DNA TGTGCCAGCAGTTACTGGACAGGGGATTCGGCCCTCCACTTT. Amino acid sequence: CASSYWTGDSALHF.